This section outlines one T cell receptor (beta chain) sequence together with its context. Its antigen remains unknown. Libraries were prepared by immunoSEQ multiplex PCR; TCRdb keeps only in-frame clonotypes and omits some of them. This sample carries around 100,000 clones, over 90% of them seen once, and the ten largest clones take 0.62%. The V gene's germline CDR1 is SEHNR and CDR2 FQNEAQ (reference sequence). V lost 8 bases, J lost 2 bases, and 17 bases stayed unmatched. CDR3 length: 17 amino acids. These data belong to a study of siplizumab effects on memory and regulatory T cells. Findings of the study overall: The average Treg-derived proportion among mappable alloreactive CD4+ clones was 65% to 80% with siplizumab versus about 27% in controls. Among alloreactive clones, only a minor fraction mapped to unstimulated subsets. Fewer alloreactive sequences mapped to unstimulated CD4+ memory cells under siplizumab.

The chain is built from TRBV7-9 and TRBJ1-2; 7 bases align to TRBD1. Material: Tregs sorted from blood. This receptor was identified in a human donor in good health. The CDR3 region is CASSHPVVPGGNYGYTF. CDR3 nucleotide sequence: TGTGCCAGCTCGCACCCCGTGGTCCCAGGGGGAAACTATGGCTACACCTTC.